This T cell receptor (beta chain) was captured in a study of blood T cell repertoires in COVID-19. With 0 bases clipped from V and 1 base from J, the junction kept 3 bases outside the gene matches. Germline CDR1 KGHSH, CDR2 LQKENI. CDR3 length equals 16 residues. Produced via immunoSEQ multiplex PCR; TCRdb's table is partial and in-frame only. The sample consists of roughly 250,000 clones, approximately 83% of them appearing once. The sample consisted of PBMCs or T cells enriched from blood (not recorded which). The clonotype was recovered from a woman between 25 and 40 years old who had recovered from COVID-19. This rearrangement joins TRBV18 to TRBJ1-1; TRBD1 matches at 9 bases. This chain's CDR3 is CASSPPRGQGNTEAFF. The CDR3 nucleotides are TGTGCCAGCTCACCACCTAGGGGACAGGGGAACACTGAAGCTTTCTTT. The entire variable domain, with the rest obtained from reference TRBV18 and TRBJ1-1, is as follows: NAGVMQNPRHLVRRRGQEARLRCSPMKGHSHVYWYRQLPEEGLKFMVYLQKENIIDESGMPKERFSAEFPKEGPSILRIQQVVRGDSAAYFCASSPPRGQGNTEAFFGQGTRLTVV.